The T cell receptor (beta chain) under discussion was sequenced for a study of blood T cell repertoires in COVID-19 (dated by TCRdb to about 2020). The study in broad terms: Samples covering the acute and convalescent phases of COVID-19 were provided by collaborators in the United States, Italy and Spain. The prospective study material was composed of cDNA or gDNA derived from T cells, B-cell-depleted T cells, or PBMCs. The dataset comprised deeply sampled blood TCRbeta repertoires from subjects exposed to, actively infected with, or recovered from COVID-19. The repertoires were released in a freely available public database meant as a resource for research on the immune response to SARS-CoV-2. Samples came from the ongoing ImmuneRACE study (first 160 participants) plus 1,254 subjects from 6 global collaborators. Nearly every sample came with metadata listing a de-identified subject ID, COVID-19 status, age in years and sex. Where available, HLA class I and class II types were taken from metadata supplied by the sample provider and were not determined by assay-based typing. On the study overall, not on this receptor specifically: How much clinical and demographic metadata was included differed by source and by participant, and the metadata was provided uncurated.

Whole blood was collected in K2EDTA tubes by collaborating institutions according to the institutions' own protocols. For TCRbeta analysis, collaborators shipped samples in one of three forms: frozen whole blood, isolated PBMCs, or DNA extracted from either of those sample types. A remark on this clone: Its antigen target is currently unknown. Nothing much larger sits one base from this clone, and base qualities are not available.

The CDR3 has 15 amino acids, counting the end cysteine and phenylalanine. Just CDR3 DNA is preserved here, 45 bases in frame from base 1. Ends trimmed: V by 5 bases, J by 1 base; bases unmatched to a gene: 5. Based on the germline V gene (reference sequence), the CDR1 and CDR2 sequences are PRHDT and FYEKMQ. TCRbeta CDR3 regions were amplified from genomic DNA using the immunoSEQ Assay, a bias-controlled multiplex PCR. The study's own analysis went as follows. The number of nucleated cells in each sample was estimated by amplification of reference gene primers within the assay. Sequence reads were collapsed and filtered to measure the absolute abundance of every unique TCRbeta CDR3 rearrangement. For each sample, productive Simpson clonality was calculated as the square root of Simpson's diversity index across productive rearrangements. TCRdb mirrors the immuneACCESS table, restricted to in-frame sequences. Some clones are absent from its copies; in checked studies, under half trace to an unresolved V gene, and the reason for the others is unknown. From that table come the V and J calls and clone size; the DNA was used to work out D and trimming. Counted in this sample were roughly 150,000 clones; roughly 80% of them appeared once. The ten largest account for 2% to 2.5% of the sample.

This clonotype was obtained from a woman aged 80 or older with acute or convalescent COVID-19. The rearranged chain carries TRBV13 and TRBJ2-7; TRBD1 fits 10 bases in the junction. Sequencing was performed on peripheral blood. The CDR3 protein sequence reads: CASSKGDRGSYEQYF. Here is the DNA: TGTGCCAGCAGCAAAGGGGACAGGGGTTCCTACGAGCAGTACTTC.